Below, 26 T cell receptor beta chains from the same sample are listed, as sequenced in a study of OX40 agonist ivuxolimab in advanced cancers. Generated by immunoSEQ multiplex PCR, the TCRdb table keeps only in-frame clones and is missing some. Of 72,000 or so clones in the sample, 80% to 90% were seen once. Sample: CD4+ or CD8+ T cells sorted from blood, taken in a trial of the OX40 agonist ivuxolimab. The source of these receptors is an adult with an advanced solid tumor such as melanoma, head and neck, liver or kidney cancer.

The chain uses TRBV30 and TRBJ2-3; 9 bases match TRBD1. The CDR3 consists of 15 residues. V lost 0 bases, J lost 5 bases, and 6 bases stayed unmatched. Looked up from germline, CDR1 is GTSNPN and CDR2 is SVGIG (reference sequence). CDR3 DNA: TGTGCCTGGAGTGTCCGGACAGGGGTAAGAGATACGCAGTATTTT. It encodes CAWSVRTGVRDTQYF.

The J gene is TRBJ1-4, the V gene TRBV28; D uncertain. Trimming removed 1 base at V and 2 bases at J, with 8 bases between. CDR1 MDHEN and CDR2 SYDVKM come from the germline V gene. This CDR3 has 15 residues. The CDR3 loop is CASSLYGWTNEKLFF. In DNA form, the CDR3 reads TGTGCCAGCAGTTTATATGGATGGACTAATGAAAAACTGTTTTTT.

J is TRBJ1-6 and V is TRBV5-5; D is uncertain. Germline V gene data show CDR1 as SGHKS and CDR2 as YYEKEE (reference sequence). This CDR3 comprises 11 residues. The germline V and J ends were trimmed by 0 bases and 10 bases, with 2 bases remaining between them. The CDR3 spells CASSLDSPLHF. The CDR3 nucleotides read TGTGCCAGCAGCTTGGACTCACCCCTCCACTTT.

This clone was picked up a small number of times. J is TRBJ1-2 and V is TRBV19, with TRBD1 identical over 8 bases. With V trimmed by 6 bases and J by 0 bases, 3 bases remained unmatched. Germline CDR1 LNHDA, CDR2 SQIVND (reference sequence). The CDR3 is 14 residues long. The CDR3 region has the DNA TGTGCCAGTAGGGGACAGGAGGCTAACTATGGCTACACCTTC. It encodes CASRGQEANYGYTF.

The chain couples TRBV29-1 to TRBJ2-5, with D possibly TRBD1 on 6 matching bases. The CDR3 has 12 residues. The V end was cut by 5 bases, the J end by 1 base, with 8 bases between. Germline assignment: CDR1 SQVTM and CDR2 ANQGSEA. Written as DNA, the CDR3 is TGCAGCGTTTCGACAGGCCAAGAGACCCAGTACTTC. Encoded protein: CSVSTGQETQYF. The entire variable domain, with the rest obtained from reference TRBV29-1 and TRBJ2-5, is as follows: SAVISQKPSRDICQRGTSLTIQCQVDSQVTMMFWYRQQPGQSLTLIATANQGSEATYESGFVIDKFPISRPNLTFSTLTVSNMSPEDSSIYLCSVSTGQETQYFGPGTRLLVL.

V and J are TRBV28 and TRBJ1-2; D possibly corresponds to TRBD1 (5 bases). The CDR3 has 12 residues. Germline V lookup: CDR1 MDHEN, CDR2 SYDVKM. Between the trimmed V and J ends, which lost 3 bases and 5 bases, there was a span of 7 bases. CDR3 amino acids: CASSFKGYGYTF. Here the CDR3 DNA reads TGTGCCAGCAGTTTTAAGGGGTATGGCTACACCTTC.

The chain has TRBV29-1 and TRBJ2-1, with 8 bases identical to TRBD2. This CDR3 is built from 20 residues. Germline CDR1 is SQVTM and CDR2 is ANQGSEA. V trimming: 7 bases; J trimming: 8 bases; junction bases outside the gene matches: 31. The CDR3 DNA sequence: TGCAGCGCCATACTAGCGGCATTACGTCAACGACGGGCCCCCCTCTATGAGCAGTTCTTC. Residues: CSAILAALRQRRAPLYEQFF.

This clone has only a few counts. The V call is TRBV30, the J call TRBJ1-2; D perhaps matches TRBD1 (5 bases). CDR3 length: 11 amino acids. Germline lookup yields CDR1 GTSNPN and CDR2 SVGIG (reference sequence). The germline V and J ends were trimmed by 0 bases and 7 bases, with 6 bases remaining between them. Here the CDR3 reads CAWSVRGGYTF. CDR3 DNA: TGTGCCTGGAGTGTTAGGGGTGGCTACACCTTC.

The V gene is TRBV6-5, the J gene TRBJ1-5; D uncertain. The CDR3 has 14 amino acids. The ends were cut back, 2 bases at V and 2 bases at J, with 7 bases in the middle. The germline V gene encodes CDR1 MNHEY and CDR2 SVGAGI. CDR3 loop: CASSYTQGNQPQHF. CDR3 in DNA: TGTGCCAGCAGTTACACTCAGGGCAATCAGCCCCAGCATTTT.

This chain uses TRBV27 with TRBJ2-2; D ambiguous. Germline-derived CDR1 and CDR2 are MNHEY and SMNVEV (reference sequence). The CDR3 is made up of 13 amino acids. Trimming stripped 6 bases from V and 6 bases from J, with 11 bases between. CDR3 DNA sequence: TGTGCCAGCAGGCCGAGGAGCGCCGGGGAGCTGTTTTTT. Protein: CASRPRSAGELFF.

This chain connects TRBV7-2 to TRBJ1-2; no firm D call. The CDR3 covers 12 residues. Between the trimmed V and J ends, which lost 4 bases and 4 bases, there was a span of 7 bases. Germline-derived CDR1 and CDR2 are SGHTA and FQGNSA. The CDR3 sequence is CASSSLGYGYTF. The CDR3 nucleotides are TGTGCCAGCAGCTCTCTGGGCTATGGCTACACCTTC.

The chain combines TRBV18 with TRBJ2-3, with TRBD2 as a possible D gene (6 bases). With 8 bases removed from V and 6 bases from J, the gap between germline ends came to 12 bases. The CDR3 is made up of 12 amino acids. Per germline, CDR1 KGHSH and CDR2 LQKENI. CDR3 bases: TGTGCCAGCGGGGACTTCTCCGATACGCAGTATTTT. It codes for CASGDFSDTQYF. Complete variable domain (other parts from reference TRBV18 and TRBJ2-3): NAGVMQNPRHLVRRRGQEARLRCSPMKGHSHVYWYRQLPEEGLKFMVYLQKENIIDESGMPKERFSAEFPKEGPSILRIQQVVRGDSAAYFCASGDFSDTQYFGPGTRLTVL.

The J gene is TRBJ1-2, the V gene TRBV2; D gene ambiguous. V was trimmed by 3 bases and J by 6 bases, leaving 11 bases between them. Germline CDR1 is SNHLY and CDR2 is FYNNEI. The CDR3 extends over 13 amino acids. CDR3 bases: TGTGCCAGCAGTGATAGGGAGAAGGATGGCTACACCTTC. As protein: CASSDREKDGYTF.

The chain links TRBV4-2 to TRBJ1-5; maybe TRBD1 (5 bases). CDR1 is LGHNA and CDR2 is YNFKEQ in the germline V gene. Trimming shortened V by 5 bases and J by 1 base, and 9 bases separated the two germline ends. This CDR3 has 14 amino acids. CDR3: CASSLRGSNQPQHF. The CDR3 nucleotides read TGTGCCAGCAGCTTGAGGGGAAGCAATCAGCCCCAGCATTTT.

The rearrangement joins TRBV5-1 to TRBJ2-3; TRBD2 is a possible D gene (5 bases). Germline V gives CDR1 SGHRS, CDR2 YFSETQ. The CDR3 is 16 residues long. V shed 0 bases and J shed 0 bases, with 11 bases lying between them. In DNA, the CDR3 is TGCGCCAGCAGCTTGGACGCGGGCACTAGCACAGATACGCAGTATTTT. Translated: CASSLDAGTSTDTQYF.

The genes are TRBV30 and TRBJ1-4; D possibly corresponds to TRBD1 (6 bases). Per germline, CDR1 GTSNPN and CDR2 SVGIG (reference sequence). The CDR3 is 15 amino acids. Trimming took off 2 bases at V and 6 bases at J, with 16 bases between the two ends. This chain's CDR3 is CAWSLGGRSYEKLFF. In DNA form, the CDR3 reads TGTGCCTGGAGTCTAGGGGGACGGAGCTATGAAAAACTGTTTTTT.

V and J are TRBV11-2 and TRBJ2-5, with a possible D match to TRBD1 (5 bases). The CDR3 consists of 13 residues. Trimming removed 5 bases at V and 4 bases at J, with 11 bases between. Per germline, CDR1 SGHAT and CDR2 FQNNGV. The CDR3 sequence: CASSGRVGETQYF. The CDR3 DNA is TGTGCCAGCAGCGGCAGGGTTGGAGAGACCCAGTACTTC.

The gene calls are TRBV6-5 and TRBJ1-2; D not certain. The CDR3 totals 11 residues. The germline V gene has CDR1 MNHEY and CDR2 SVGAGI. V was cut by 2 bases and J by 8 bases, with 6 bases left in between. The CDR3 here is CASSYNEGYTF. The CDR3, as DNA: TGTGCCAGCAGTTACAATGAGGGCTACACCTTC.

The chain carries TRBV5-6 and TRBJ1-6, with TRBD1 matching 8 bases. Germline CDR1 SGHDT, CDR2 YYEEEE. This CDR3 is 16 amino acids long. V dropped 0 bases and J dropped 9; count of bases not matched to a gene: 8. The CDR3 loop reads CASSLAGQGAASPLHF. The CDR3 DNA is TGTGCCAGCAGCTTGGCAGGGCAGGGGGCCGCTTCACCCCTCCACTTT.

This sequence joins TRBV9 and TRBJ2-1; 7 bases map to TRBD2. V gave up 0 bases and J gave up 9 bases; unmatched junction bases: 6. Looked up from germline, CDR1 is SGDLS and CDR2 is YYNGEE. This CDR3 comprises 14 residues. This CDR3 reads CASSVAGGGREQFF. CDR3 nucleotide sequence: TGTGCCAGCAGCGTAGCGGGGGGAGGACGTGAGCAGTTCTTC.

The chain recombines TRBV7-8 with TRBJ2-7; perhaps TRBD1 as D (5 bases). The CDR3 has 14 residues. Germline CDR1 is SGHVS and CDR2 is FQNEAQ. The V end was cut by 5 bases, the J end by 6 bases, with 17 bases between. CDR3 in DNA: TGTGCCAGCAGCCCAAGGGCAGGGATCGGCGAGCAGTACTTC. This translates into CASSPRAGIGEQYF. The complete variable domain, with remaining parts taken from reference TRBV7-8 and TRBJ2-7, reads GAGVSQSPRYKVAKRGQDVALRCDPISGHVSLFWYQQALGQGPEFLTYFQNEAQLDKSGLPSDRFFAERPEGSVSTLKIQRTQQEDSAVYLCASSPRAGIGEQYFGPGTRLTVT.

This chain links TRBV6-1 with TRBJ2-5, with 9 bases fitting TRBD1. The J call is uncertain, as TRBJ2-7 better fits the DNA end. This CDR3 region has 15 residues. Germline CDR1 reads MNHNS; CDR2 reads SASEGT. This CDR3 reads CASSEWDRAPYEQYF. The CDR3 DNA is TGTGCCAGCAGTGAATGGGACAGGGCTCCCTACGAGCAGTACTTC.

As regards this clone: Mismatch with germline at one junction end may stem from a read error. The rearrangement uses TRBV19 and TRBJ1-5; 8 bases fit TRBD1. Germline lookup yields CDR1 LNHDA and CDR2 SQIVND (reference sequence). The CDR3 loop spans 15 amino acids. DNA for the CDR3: TGTGCCGGTAGTACCTCGACAGGGGCGGGTCAGCCCCAGCATTTT. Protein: CAGSTSTGAGQPQHF. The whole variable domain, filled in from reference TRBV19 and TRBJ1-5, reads DGGITQSPKYLFRKEGQNVTLSCEQNLNHDAMYWYRQDPGQGLRLIYYSQIVNDFQKGDIAEGYSVSREKKESFPLTVTSAQKNPTAFYLCAGSTSTGAGQPQHFGDGTRLSIL.

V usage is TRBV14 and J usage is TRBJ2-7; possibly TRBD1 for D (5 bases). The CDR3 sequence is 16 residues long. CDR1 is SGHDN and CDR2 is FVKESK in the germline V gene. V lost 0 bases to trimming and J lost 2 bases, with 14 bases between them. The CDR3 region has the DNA TGTGCCAGCAGCCAAGATTGGGGCAGGAATCCCTACGAGCAGTACTTC. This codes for CASSQDWGRNPYEQYF.

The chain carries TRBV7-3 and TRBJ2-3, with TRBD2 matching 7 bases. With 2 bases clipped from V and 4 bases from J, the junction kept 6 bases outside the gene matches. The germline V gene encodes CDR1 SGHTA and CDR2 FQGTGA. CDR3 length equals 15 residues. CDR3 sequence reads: CASSLGLGLADTQYF. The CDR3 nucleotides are TGTGCCAGCAGCTTAGGACTAGGATTGGCAGATACGCAGTATTTT.

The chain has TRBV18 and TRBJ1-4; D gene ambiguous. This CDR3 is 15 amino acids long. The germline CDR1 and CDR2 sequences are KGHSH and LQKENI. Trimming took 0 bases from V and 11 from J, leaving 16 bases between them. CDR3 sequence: CASSPPDGASGKLFF. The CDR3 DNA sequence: TGTGCCAGCTCACCACCGGACGGAGCCTCTGGGAAACTGTTTTTT.